This T cell receptor beta chain is drawn from a study of T cell responses to AZD1222 COVID-19 vaccine. Sequencing was performed with immunoSEQ multiplex PCR; in TCRdb, only in-frame clones are kept and a portion is missing. Seen here are tens of thousands of clones, roughly 90% observed once, and the top ten hold 4.2%. V lost 5 bases to trimming and J lost 6 bases, with 8 bases between them. The CDR3 has 12 amino acids. Sequenced here: peripheral blood, sampled on day 0 of AZD1222 vaccination. The chain is built from TRBV12-3 or TRBV12-4 and TRBJ1-5; D is ambiguous. The clonotype comes from an adult in good health. The CDR3: CASSLIRQPQHF. CDR3 DNA: TGTGCCAGCAGTCTCATACGTCAGCCCCAGCATTTT.